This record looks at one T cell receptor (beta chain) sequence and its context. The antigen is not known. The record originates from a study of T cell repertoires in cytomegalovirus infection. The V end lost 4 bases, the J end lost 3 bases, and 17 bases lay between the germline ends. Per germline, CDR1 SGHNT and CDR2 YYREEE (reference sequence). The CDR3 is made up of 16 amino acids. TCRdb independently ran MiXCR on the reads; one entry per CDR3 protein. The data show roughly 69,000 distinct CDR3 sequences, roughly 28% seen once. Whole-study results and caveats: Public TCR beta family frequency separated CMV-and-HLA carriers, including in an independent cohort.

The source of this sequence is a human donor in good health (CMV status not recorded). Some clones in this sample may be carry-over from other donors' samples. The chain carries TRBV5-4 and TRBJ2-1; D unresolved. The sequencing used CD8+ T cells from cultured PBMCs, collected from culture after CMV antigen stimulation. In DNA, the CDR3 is TGTGCCAGCAGCCCCGATACTGGGGTGGACTACAATGAGCAGTTCTTC. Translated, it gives CASSPDTGVDYNEQFF.